This TCR beta chain comes out of a study of post-analysis software for immune sequencing data. Study-wide results and limits: Among multiple sclerosis patients, normalized Chao1 diversity was significantly below that of controls. Strong co-clustering by F measure was seen for same-batch samples. About five TRBV segments (TRBV5-6, TRBV5-1 and TRBV20-1 among them) occurred more frequently in patients than in controls.

This clonotype was seen more than once but under ten times. Its antigen is still unknown. The trim removed 3 bases at V and 6 bases at J, leaving 9 bases unmatched. Germline lookup yields CDR1 LGHDT and CDR2 YNNKEL (reference sequence). The CDR3 length is 15 residues. Incorporated into the TCR beta cDNA libraries were unique molecular identifiers, which served to reduce PCR and sequencing biases. Input populations of about 0.95 to 10 million T cells gave rise to approximately 500,000 cDNA molecules. One entry per CDR3 protein, called by TCRdb with MiXCR from the PCR reads. The sample has fewer than 850,000 distinct CDR3 sequences, around 42% seen once.

The clonotype originates from a girl aged 10 to 17 with multiple sclerosis. The genes are TRBV3-1 and TRBJ2-3; 7 positions agree with TRBD1. The sequenced sample was blood. CDR3: CASSHRRTGPDTQYF. In nucleotides, the CDR3 is TGTGCCAGCAGCCATCGCCGGACAGGCCCTGATACGCAGTATTTT.